The 4 T cell receptor beta chains below were found in one sample sequenced in a study of post-analysis software for immune sequencing data (dated by TCRdb to between 2015 and 2017). Summary of the overall study and its limitations: Significantly higher frequencies in patients than in controls were found for several TRBV segments, including TRBV5-6, TRBV5-1 and TRBV20-1.

The library relied on PCR. Sequencing was carried out with an Illumina HiSeq 2500. Unique molecular identifiers were incorporated into TCR beta cDNA libraries to reduce PCR and sequencing biases. TCRdb itself trimmed the public reads at Q25 with fastp, ran MiXCR and retained productive beta chains. All rows with the same CDR3 protein become a single entry with the most common DNA and genes. This sample is represented by 650,000 to 850,000 distinct CDR3 sequences; about 45% of them were singletons. The top ten hold approximately 4.4% of the sample. These receptors have no identified antigens. The sequenced material came from blood. The origin of the receptors is a girl between 10 and 17 years old with multiple sclerosis.

The gene calls are TRBV12-3 or TRBV12-4 and TRBJ1-2, with TRBD1 as a possible D gene (6 bases). CDR3 length: 12 amino acids. Between the trimmed V and J ends, which lost 5 bases and 8 bases, there was a span of 12 bases. CDR3 protein: CASSLKGGGYTF. The CDR3 DNA reads as TGTGCCAGCAGTCTCAAGGGGGGAGGCTACACCTTC.

The chain links TRBV29-1 to TRBJ2-1; TRBD2 matches 14 bases. V was clipped by 6 bases and J by 4 bases; unmatched bases: 5. CDR1 is SQVTM, CDR2 ANQGSEA, per germline. The CDR3 is 15 amino acids. The CDR3 sequence is CSVGTSGSIYNEQFF. In DNA form, the CDR3 reads TGCAGCGTGGGGACTAGCGGGAGTATATACAATGAGCAGTTCTTC.

This clonotype was seen more than once but under ten times. This rearrangement joins TRBV6-1 to TRBJ1-2; D perhaps matches TRBD1 (6 bases). The CDR3 runs 13 residues. Trimming took 7 bases from V and 2 from J, leaving 11 bases between them. Per the germline V gene, CDR1 is MNHNS and CDR2 is SASEGT. The CDR3: CASKRDTNYGYTF. CDR3 DNA: TGTGCCAGCAAGAGGGACACCAACTATGGCTACACCTTC.

This clonotype was counted a few times. CDR3 protein: CASSPQGTVVEQYF. CDR3 nucleotide sequence: TGTGCCAGCAGTCCACAAGGGACAGTTGTCGAGCAGTACTTC. The V and J genes are TRBV12-3 or TRBV12-4 and TRBJ2-7, with 7 positions matching TRBD1. CDR3 length equals 14 residues. The junction had 10 bases not matched to a gene; V was cut back by 5 bases and J by 6 bases.